The entry that follows covers one T cell receptor beta chain sequence. Germline CDR1 SGHRS, CDR2 YFSETQ. After removal of 4 bases from V and 5 bases from J, the junction contained 8 bases not matched to a gene. CDR3 length: 14 residues. This entry comes from a study of blood T cell repertoires in COVID-19. Across the whole study: Both acute and convalescent COVID-19 samples were obtained from the United States, Italy and Spain. PBMCs, B-cell-depleted T cells, or T cells were the source of the cDNA or gDNA that made up the material.

Assay: immunoSEQ multiplex PCR; the TCRdb copy retains only in-frame clones and omits some. The repertoire holds around 300,000 clones, with approximately 87% as singletons. Sequenced sample: peripheral blood. This sequence originates from a young woman with COVID-19, enrolled during active disease. V and J are TRBV5-1 and TRBJ2-5, with 7 bases matching TRBD1. CDR3 residues: CASSLIGGVETQYF. The CDR3, as DNA: TGCGCCAGCAGCCTAATAGGGGGCGTCGAGACCCAGTACTTC.